The TCR beta chain described here comes from a study of CD8 T cells in Susac syndrome. Study findings and constraints: Peak Susac CD8+ clonal expansion occurred in TEMRA cells and active patients.

This clonotype appeared a single time. What it binds is unknown. RNA was extracted with the RNeasy kit, and a quantity of about 0.45 to 1 ug was reverse transcribed using random hexamers. The TCR beta CDR3 was amplified by immunoSEQ multiplex PCR across 54 Vbeta, 13 Jbeta. TCRdb reanalysed the immunoSEQ multiplex PCR reads using MiXCR and keeps one entry per CDR3 protein. The table has about 190,000 distinct CDR3 sequences, around 93% seen once. Trimming took 0 bases from V and 2 from J, leaving 12 bases between them. Germline CDR1 and CDR2: KGHDR and SFDVKD. The CDR3 runs to 17 residues. This TCR was sampled from a human donor with Susac syndrome. The chain carries TRBV24-1 and TRBJ2-2, with D perhaps TRBD1 (6 bases). The source material was CD8+ T cells from PBMCs. CDR3 sequence: CATSDLRQGSNTGELFF. Here the CDR3 DNA reads TGTGCCACCAGTGATTTGAGGCAGGGGAGCAACACCGGGGAGCTGTTTTTT.